The present entry profiles one T cell receptor beta chain with its context. The V gene's germline CDR1 is SGHAT and CDR2 FQNNGV. Trimming shortened V by 3 bases and J by 5 bases, and 13 bases separated the two germline ends. CDR3 length: 15 amino acids. This specimen belongs to a study of blood T cell repertoires in COVID-19. Some clones are missing from TCRdb's copy, which holds only in-frame ones; the method was immunoSEQ multiplex PCR. The sample gives approximately 70,000 clones, 79% of which show up once; roughly 6.3% is in the top ten. The receptor was isolated from a woman aged 60-70 years with acute or convalescent COVID-19. The specimen was peripheral blood. The V and J genes are TRBV11-2 and TRBJ1-4, with D unclear. The CDR3 coding sequence is TGTGCCAGCAGCTTGCAGCCGGGATCGAATGAAAAACTGTTTTTT. Protein sequence: CASSLQPGSNEKLFF.